The source of this TCR beta chain is a study of blood T cell repertoires in COVID-19. In the original processing: Counts of nucleated cells, estimated from reference gene primer amplification, were obtained. Clones were read by immunoSEQ multiplex PCR, and TCRdb kept only the in-frame ones, dropping some. V, J and clone size were drawn from that table, and D and trimming were deduced from the DNA. The table includes roughly 56,000 clones, approximately 83% detected once. Only one count was recorded for this clone. The receptor's source is a human donor in a cohort sampled during active COVID-19. The source material was peripheral blood.

The CDR3 loop reads CASSLTGTGPYEQYF. The DNA for the CDR3 is TGTGCCAGCAGTTTAACCGGGACAGGGCCCTACGAGCAGTACTTC. This sequence joins TRBV2 and TRBJ2-7; 9 bases match TRBD1. The CDR3 is 15 residues long. Germline-derived CDR1 and CDR2 are SNHLY and FYNNEI. With 5 bases clipped from V and 2 bases from J, the junction kept 7 bases outside the gene matches.